This entry lists 19 T cell receptor beta chains sequenced from one sample in a study of T cell responses to AZD1222 COVID-19 vaccine. The assay was immunoSEQ multiplex PCR, and TCRdb's table has in-frame clones only and misses some. The profile shows over 100,000 clones, roughly 90% of them singletons. Sequenced here: peripheral blood, sampled on day 0 of AZD1222 vaccination. The receptors were gathered from an adult in good health.

The chain uses TRBV4-1 and TRBJ2-7, with D possibly matching TRBD2 (7 bases). This CDR3 contains 12 residues. Per the germline V gene, CDR1 is MGHRA and CDR2 is YSYEKL. The germline V and J ends were trimmed by 4 bases and 6 bases, with 10 bases remaining between them. The CDR3 region is CASSLGGAEQYF. In DNA, the CDR3 is TGCGCCAGCAGCCTAGGGGGGGCCGAGCAGTACTTC.

The chain is built from TRBV5-1 and TRBJ1-5, with unresolved D. V was trimmed by 0 bases and J by 6 bases, leaving 7 bases between them. The CDR3 extends over 13 amino acids. In germline, CDR1 is SGHRS, CDR2 YFSETQ. In DNA, the CDR3 is TGCGCCAGCAGCTTGGTGGGAACTCAGCCCCAGCATTTT. Translation: CASSLVGTQPQHF. The complete variable domain, with remaining parts taken from reference TRBV5-1 and TRBJ1-5, reads KAGVTQTPRYLIKTRGQQVTLSCSPISGHRSVSWYQQTPGQGLQFLFEYFSETQRNKGNFPGRFSGRQFSNSRSEMNVSTLELGDSALYLCASSLVGTQPQHFGDGTRLSIL.

The chain combines TRBV29-1 with TRBJ1-1, with no clear D. Trimming removed 4 bases from V and 1 base from J, with 7 bases in between. Germline V gene sequence: CDR1 SQVTM, CDR2 ANQGSEA. The CDR3 loop spans 12 amino acids. This CDR3 reads CSVVPGNTEAFF. The CDR3 DNA reads as TGCAGCGTTGTACCGGGGAACACTGAAGCTTTCTTT. Variable domain in full (rest from reference TRBV29-1 and TRBJ1-1): SAVISQKPSRDICQRGTSLTIQCQVDSQVTMMFWYRQQPGQSLTLIATANQGSEATYESGFVIDKFPISRPNLTFSTLTVSNMSPEDSSIYLCSVVPGNTEAFFGQGTRLTVV.

The V call is TRBV5-4, the J call TRBJ2-7; D possibly corresponds to TRBD1 (6 bases). The CDR3 has 15 residues. Germline CDR1 is SGHNT and CDR2 is YYREEE (reference sequence). The ends were cut back, 2 bases at V and 5 bases at J, with 17 bases in the middle. CDR3 bases: TGTGCCAGCAGCTTCGATAAGGGGGTCGGGGACGAGCAGTACTTC. Protein product: CASSFDKGVGDEQYF.

The CDR3 sequence: CATGQPGNTIYF. For the CDR3, the DNA is TGTGCCACCGGACAGCCTGGAAACACCATATATTTT. J is TRBJ1-3 and V is TRBV6-5; a weak D match, TRBD1 (6 bases). The CDR3 consists of 12 residues. V was pared by 10 bases and J by 2 bases, with 9 bases between. Germline V gene lookup returns CDR1 MNHEY and CDR2 SVGAGI.

The V gene is TRBV5-6, the J gene TRBJ1-2; the D is unclear. Trimming took 3 bases from V and 5 from J, leaving 17 bases between them. The length of the CDR3 is 15 residues. Germline V CDR1 and CDR2: SGHDT, YYEEEE. The CDR3 DNA reads as TGTGCCAGCAGCTCCGGGCCGGTGGGGATGTATGGCTACACCTTC. Amino acid sequence: CASSSGPVGMYGYTF.

The chain is built from TRBV9 and TRBJ1-2; 10 nucleotides agree with TRBD1. Unmatched junction bases numbered 4, after V lost 0 bases and J lost 5 bases. CDR1 and CDR2 from the germline V gene are SGDLS and YYNGEE. CDR3 length: 15 amino acids. The CDR3 region has the DNA TGTGCCAGCAGCGTAGGGACAGGGGGGGAATATGGCTACACCTTC. Its protein is CASSVGTGGEYGYTF.

This clone has only one observation. The rearrangement links TRBV28 to TRBJ1-2; perhaps TRBD1 as D (5 bases). CDR1 is MDHEN and CDR2 is SYDVKM in the germline V gene. Trimming removed 3 bases at V and 4 bases at J, with 9 bases between. The CDR3 is 13 residues long. The CDR3 sequence is CASSFGTGYGYTF. CDR3 nucleotides: TGTGCCAGCAGTTTCGGGACCGGCTATGGCTACACCTTC.

The J gene is TRBJ2-2, the V gene TRBV14; TRBD2 matches at 9 bases. The germline V gene encodes CDR1 SGHDN and CDR2 FVKESK. Trimming at V came to 4 bases and at J to 3 bases, leaving 12 bases not matched to a gene. There are 18 residues in the CDR3. The CDR3 DNA follows: TGTGCCAGCAGCCGCCAGCCCCTGGGACTAGCTTACACCGGGGAGCTGTTTTTT. Translating gives CASSRQPLGLAYTGELFF. Using reference TRBV14 and TRBJ2-2 for the parts outside the CDR3, the full variable domain is EAGVTQFPSHSVIEKGQTVTLRCDPISGHDNLYWYRRVMGKEIKFLLHFVKESKQDESGMPNNRFLAERTGGTYSTLKVQPAELEDSGVYFCASSRQPLGLAYTGELFFGEGSRLTVL.

This chain links TRBV7-2 with TRBJ2-1; TRBD2 might be the D (6 bases). The CDR3 is 17 amino acids. Germline V CDR1 and CDR2: SGHTA, FQGNSA. Trimming removed 1 base at V and 4 bases at J, with 17 bases between. The CDR3 is CASSLDFGGIQYNEQFF. The DNA of the CDR3 is TGTGCCAGCAGCTTAGACTTTGGGGGGATCCAGTACAATGAGCAGTTCTTC.

This chain joins TRBV24-1 and TRBJ2-1; 11 bases align to TRBD2. This CDR3 has 18 residues. Looked up from germline, CDR1 is KGHDR and CDR2 is SFDVKD. Trimming took 0 bases from V and 2 from J; bases not matched to a gene: 5. Here the CDR3 DNA reads TGTGCCACCAGTGATTTGCAATCTAGCGGGGGGCCCTACAATGAGCAGTTCTTC. Translating it yields CATSDLQSSGGPYNEQFF.

The chain uses TRBV19 and TRBJ2-1; no reliable D call. V was shortened by 0 bases and J by 0 bases, with 9 bases between the two germline ends. The CDR3 has 16 amino acids. CDR1 is LNHDA, CDR2 SQIVND, per germline (reference sequence). The CDR3 sequence is CASSIDSQNSYNEQFF. CDR3 nucleotide sequence: TGTGCCAGTAGTATAGATTCCCAGAACTCCTACAATGAGCAGTTCTTC.

This rearrangement joins TRBV5-6 to TRBJ1-3, with D unresolved. Trimming removed 7 bases at V and 4 bases at J, with 18 bases between. CDR3 length equals 15 residues. Looked up from germline, CDR1 is SGHDT and CDR2 is YYEEEE. The CDR3 nucleotides read TGTGCCAGCGGACGGAGGTCCACGGAAGGAAACACCATATATTTT. Its translation: CASGRRSTEGNTIYF.

The chain has TRBV5-1 and TRBJ2-2; TRBD2 agrees at 13 bases. With V trimmed by 3 bases and J by 4 bases, 6 bases remained unmatched. Germline CDR1 is SGHRS and CDR2 is YFSETQ. The length of the CDR3 is 17 residues. The CDR3 DNA follows: TGCGCCAGCAGCTGGACTAGCGGGGGTCTCGGCACCGGGGAGCTGTTTTTT. As protein: CASSWTSGGLGTGELFF.

This clone was picked up a small number of times. The rearrangement links TRBV5-1 to TRBJ2-7; no reliable D call. The germline CDR1 and CDR2 sequences are SGHRS and YFSETQ. The length of the CDR3 is 15 residues. Between the trimmed V and J ends, which lost 0 bases and 2 bases, there was a span of 12 bases. The CDR3 is CASSLEGLSTYEQYF. CDR3 sequence (DNA): TGCGCCAGCAGCTTGGAAGGCCTGTCCACCTACGAGCAGTACTTC.

CDR3 amino acids: CASSQAGAFNEQFF. Here the CDR3 DNA reads TGTGCCAGCAGCCAAGCCGGGGCGTTCAATGAGCAGTTCTTC. The chain employs TRBV14 and TRBJ2-1; D might be TRBD1 or TRBD2, each matching 5 bases. The CDR3 is made up of 14 amino acids. CDR1 and CDR2 from the germline V gene are SGHDN and FVKESK. Trimming took off 1 base at V and 6 bases at J, with 10 bases between the two ends.

V and J are TRBV7-2 and TRBJ1-5; tentatively, D is TRBD1 (5 bases). The germline CDR1 and CDR2 sequences are SGHTA and FQGNSA. The CDR3 has 15 amino acids. Trimming took 1 base from V and 1 from J, leaving 8 bases between them. CDR3 region: CASSLEGASNQPQHF. The DNA for the CDR3 is TGTGCCAGCAGCTTAGAAGGGGCAAGCAATCAGCCCCAGCATTTT.

This chain links TRBV2 with TRBJ2-7, with 9 bases that match TRBD1. In germline, CDR1 is SNHLY, CDR2 FYNNEI. The CDR3 extends over 14 amino acids. The trim removed 6 bases at V and 3 bases at J, leaving 6 bases unmatched. In DNA, the CDR3 is TGTGCCAGCAGGCCCGGGACAGGGCACTACGAGCAGTACTTC. Its protein is CASRPGTGHYEQYF.

This clone was seen a handful of times. The chain is built from TRBV7-2 and TRBJ1-2; D unclear. Trimming took off 1 base at V and 0 bases at J, with 12 bases between the two ends. Germline V CDR1 and CDR2: SGHTA, FQGNSA. This CDR3 is 16 amino acids long. CDR3 nucleotide sequence: TGTGCCAGCAGCTTAGTTAGTACGGGGACTAACTATGGCTACACCTTC. This codes for CASSLVSTGTNYGYTF.